This TCR beta chain originates from a study of regulatory T cells in long-lasting Graves disease. The time point is: persistent/refractory GD, antithyroid drugs over 5 years with positive TRAb. Following extraction of RNA from PBMCs, that RNA was used to make the TCR library. Assembly of TCR beta libraries relied on iRepertoire HTBI primers together with Arm-PCR of CDR3 regions. One entry per CDR3 protein, called by TCRdb with MiXCR from the multiplex PCR reads. The sample has 300,000 to 350,000 distinct CDR3 sequences, less than 20% seen once. Trimming removed 6 bases at V and 3 bases at J, with 20 bases between. This CDR3 comprises 16 residues. Germline values: CDR1 GTSNPN, CDR2 SVGIG (reference sequence).

The TCR sequence derives from a female donor with Graves disease. The chain couples TRBV30 to TRBJ1-4, with D possibly TRBD1 on 6 matching bases. Here the sequenced sample was peripheral blood mononuclear cells (PBMCs), taken when the disease was refractory, from a patient treated with antithyroid drugs. The CDR3 spells CACRGTGYQANEKLFF. The DNA for the CDR3 is TGTGCCTGCCGAGGCACAGGGTATCAAGCTAATGAAAAACTGTTTTTT.